This T cell receptor beta chain stems from a study of CD8+CD57+ T cells in acquired aplastic anemia. Study at large: The DNA of sorted CD4+ and CD8+ cells averaged about 3 ug.

Trimming shortened V by 5 bases and J by 5 bases, and 17 bases separated the two germline ends. CDR3 length equals 14 residues. In germline, CDR1 is SGHNT, CDR2 YYREEE (reference sequence). The use of genomic DNA as template underpinned the TCR beta VDJ and CDR3 profiling. MiXCR was run by TCRdb on the reads, yielding one entry per CDR3 protein. The table has hundreds of thousands of distinct CDR3 sequences, 55% to 70% seen once; the top ten hold 3.5% to 4.5%. Whole-study results and caveats: Common to patients and controls were 25 to 30 CD8+ CDR3 sequences.

Concerning this clonotype: Its antigen remains unidentified.

This TCR was recovered from a human donor in good health, serving as a control. Source material: sorted CD4+, CD8+, or CD8+CD57+ T cells (not recorded which) from PBMCs. This sequence joins TRBV5-4 and TRBJ2-7; the D call may be TRBD1 or TRBD2 (5 bases each). CDR3: CASSTGTAADEQYF. CDR3 DNA sequence: TGTGCCAGCAGTACCGGGACCGCAGCCGACGAGCAGTACTTC.